This T cell receptor beta chain appears in the sequencing data of a study of T cell responses to AZD1222 COVID-19 vaccine. Overall study: Pooling covered second doses at about 4 or about 12 weeks. Study observations and caveats: Unmutated regions of variants are reportedly targeted by nearly half of spike-specific TCRs. White British ancestry dominated among donors, who included more females, and clonal diversity was possibly underestimated. Repertoire collection took place solely once the T cell response had peaked.

Looked up from germline, CDR1 is SGHRS and CDR2 is YFSETQ. Germline trimming cut 1 base from V and 5 bases from J; bases unmatched to any gene: 6. There are 15 residues in the CDR3. Sequencing used immunoSEQ multiplex PCR; TCRdb keeps in-frame clones, though not all of them. The table records 100,000 to 150,000 clones, 88% of them present only once. This clone has just one count. Antigen specificity is unknown. The specimen was peripheral blood, collected on day 0 of AZD1222 vaccination. This receptor was obtained from an adult in good health. This chain connects TRBV5-1 to TRBJ2-1; TRBD2 matches at 7 bases. CDR3 DNA: TGCGCCAGCAGCTTGATGGCGGGAGAGAACAATGAGCAGTTCTTC. Residues: CASSLMAGENNEQFF.